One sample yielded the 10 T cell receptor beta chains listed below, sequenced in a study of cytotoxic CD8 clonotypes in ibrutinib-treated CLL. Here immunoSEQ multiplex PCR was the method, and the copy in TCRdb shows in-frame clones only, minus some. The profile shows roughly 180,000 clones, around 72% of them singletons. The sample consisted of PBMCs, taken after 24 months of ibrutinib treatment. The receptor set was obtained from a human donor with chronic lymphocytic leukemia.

The CDR3 nucleotides are TGTGCCAGCAGCCCTTACAGGAGCTCCTACGAGCAGTACTTC. Protein sequence: CASSPYRSSYEQYF. The chain employs TRBV5-4 and TRBJ2-7; D is possibly TRBD1 (5 bases). V lost 4 bases, J lost 0 bases, and 11 bases lay in between. CDR1 SGHNT and CDR2 YYREEE come from the germline V gene (reference sequence). CDR3 size: 14 residues.

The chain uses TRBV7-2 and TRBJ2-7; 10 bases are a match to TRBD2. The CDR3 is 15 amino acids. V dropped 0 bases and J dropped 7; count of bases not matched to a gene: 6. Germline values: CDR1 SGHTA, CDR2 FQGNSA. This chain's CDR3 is CASSLASGREREQYF. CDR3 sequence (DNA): TGTGCCAGCAGCTTAGCAAGCGGGAGGGAAAGGGAGCAGTACTTC.

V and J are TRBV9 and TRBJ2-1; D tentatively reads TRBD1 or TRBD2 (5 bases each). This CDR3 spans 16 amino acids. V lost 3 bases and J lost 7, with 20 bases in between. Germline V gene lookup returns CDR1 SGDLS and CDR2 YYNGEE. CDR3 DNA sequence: TGTGCCAGCAGCGCCCCCGTTTTGGGTGGGGGAAATGAGCAGTTCTTC. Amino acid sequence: CASSAPVLGGGNEQFF.

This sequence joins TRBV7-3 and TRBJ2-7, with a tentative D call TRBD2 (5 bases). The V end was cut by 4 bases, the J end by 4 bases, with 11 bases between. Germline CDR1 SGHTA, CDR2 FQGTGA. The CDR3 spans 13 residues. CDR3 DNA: TGTGCCAGCAGCTCCAGCCGGGGATACGAGCAGTACTTC. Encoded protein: CASSSSRGYEQYF.

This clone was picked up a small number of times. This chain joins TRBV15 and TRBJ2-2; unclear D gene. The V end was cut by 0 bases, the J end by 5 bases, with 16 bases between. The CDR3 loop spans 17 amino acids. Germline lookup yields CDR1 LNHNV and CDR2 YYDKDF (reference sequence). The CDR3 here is CATSRDLIGIGTGELFF. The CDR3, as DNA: TGTGCCACCAGCAGAGATCTCATAGGGATCGGGACCGGGGAGCTGTTTTTT.

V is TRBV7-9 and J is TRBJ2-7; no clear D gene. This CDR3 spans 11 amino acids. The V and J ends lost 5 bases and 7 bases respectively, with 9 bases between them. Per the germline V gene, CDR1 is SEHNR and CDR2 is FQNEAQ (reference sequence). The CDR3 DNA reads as TGTGCCAGCAGCAGTAGCCAGGAGCAGTACTTC. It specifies CASSSSQEQYF.

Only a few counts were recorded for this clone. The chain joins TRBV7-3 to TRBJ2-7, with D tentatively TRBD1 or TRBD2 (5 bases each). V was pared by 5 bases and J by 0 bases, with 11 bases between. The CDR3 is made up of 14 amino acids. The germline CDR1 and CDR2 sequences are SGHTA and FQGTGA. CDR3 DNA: TGTGCCAGCAGCCCCGGTGGGGGCTCCTACGAGCAGTACTTC. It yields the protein CASSPGGGSYEQYF.

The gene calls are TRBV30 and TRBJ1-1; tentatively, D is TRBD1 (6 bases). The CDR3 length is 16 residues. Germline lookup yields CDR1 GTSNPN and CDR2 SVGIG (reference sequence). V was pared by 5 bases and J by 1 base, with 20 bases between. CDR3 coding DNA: TGTGCCTGGGCACGTAGATTACAGGGATCGAACACTGAAGCTTTCTTT. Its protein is CAWARRLQGSNTEAFF.

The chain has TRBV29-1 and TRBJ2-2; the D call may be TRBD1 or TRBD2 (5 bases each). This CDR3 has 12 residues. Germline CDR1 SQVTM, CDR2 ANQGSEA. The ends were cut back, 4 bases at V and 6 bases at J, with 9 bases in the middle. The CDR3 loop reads CSVVVGAGELFF. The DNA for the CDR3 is TGCAGCGTTGTCGTGGGGGCCGGGGAGCTGTTTTTT.

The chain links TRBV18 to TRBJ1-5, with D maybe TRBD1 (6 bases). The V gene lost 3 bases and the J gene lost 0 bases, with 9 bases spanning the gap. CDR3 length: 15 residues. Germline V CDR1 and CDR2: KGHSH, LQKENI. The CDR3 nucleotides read TGTGCCAGCTCACCCCAGGGGACTAGCAATCAGCCCCAGCATTTT. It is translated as CASSPQGTSNQPQHF. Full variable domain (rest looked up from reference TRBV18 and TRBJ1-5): NAGVMQNPRHLVRRRGQEARLRCSPMKGHSHVYWYRQLPEEGLKFMVYLQKENIIDESGMPKERFSAEFPKEGPSILRIQQVVRGDSAAYFCASSPQGTSNQPQHFGDGTRLSIL.